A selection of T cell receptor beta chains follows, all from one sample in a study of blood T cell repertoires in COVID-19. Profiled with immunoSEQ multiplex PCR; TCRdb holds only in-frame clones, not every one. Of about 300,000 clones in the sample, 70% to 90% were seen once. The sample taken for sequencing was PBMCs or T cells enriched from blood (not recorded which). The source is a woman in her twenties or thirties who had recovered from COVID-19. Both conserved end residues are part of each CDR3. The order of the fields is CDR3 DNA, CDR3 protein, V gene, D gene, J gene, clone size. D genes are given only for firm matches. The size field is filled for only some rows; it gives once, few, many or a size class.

cdr3_nt: TGCGCCAGCAGCTCCTTAGCGGGGGCCTGGGACAATGAGCAGTTCTTC
cdr3_aa: CASSSLAGAWDNEQFF
v_call: TRBV5-1
d_call: TRBD2
j_call: TRBJ2-1
clone_size: .

cdr3_nt: TGTGCCAGCAGTGAAGCGCCGGGAACTAATGAAAAACTGTTTTTT
cdr3_aa: CASSEAPGTNEKLFF
v_call: TRBV2
d_call: .
j_call: TRBJ1-4
clone_size: .

cdr3_nt: TGTGCCAGTAGTCACGCCAGACTTACAACTAATGAAAAACTGTTTTTT
cdr3_aa: CASSHARLTTNEKLFF
v_call: TRBV19
d_call: .
j_call: TRBJ1-4
clone_size: .

cdr3_nt: TGTGCCAGCTCACAGGACAGAAACTATGGCTACACCTTC
cdr3_aa: CASSQDRNYGYTF
v_call: TRBV18
d_call: .
j_call: TRBJ1-2
clone_size: .

cdr3_nt: TGTGCCAGCACCTACAGGGGGCTTGGAAACACCATATATTTT
cdr3_aa: CASTYRGLGNTIYF
v_call: TRBV2
d_call: TRBD1
j_call: TRBJ1-3
clone_size: .

cdr3_nt: TGTGCCAGCAGCTACGATTATCAGGGCCGCTTCGGCTACACCTTC
cdr3_aa: CASSYDYQGRFGYTF
v_call: TRBV5-5
d_call: .
j_call: TRBJ1-2
clone_size: .

cdr3_nt: TGTGCCAGTAGTATAACAGGGCCCTACGAGCAGTACTTC
cdr3_aa: CASSITGPYEQYF
v_call: TRBV19
d_call: .
j_call: TRBJ2-7
clone_size: .

cdr3_nt: TGTGCCAGCAGCCTTCTAGCGGGGGGCTCCTACAATGAGCAGTTCTTC
cdr3_aa: CASSLLAGGSYNEQFF
v_call: TRBV9
d_call: TRBD2
j_call: TRBJ2-1
clone_size: once

cdr3_nt: TGTGCCAGCAGTGGTGTGGGGACAGCTTCTGGGGCACTGTTTTTT
cdr3_aa: CASSGVGTASGALFF
v_call: TRBV2
d_call: TRBD1
j_call: TRBJ1-4
clone_size: .

cdr3_nt: TGTGCCTGGAGAACCTCCGGGACAGCTGGCTACACCTTC
cdr3_aa: CAWRTSGTAGYTF
v_call: TRBV30
d_call: TRBD1
j_call: TRBJ1-2
clone_size: .

cdr3_nt: TGTGCCAGCAGCTCGACAGTCCCCGAAGCTTTCTTT
cdr3_aa: CASSSTVPEAFF
v_call: TRBV7-9
d_call: .
j_call: TRBJ1-1
clone_size: .

cdr3_nt: TGTGCCATCCCCTCGTGGGCAGCCAATCAGCCCCAGCATTTT
cdr3_aa: CAIPSWAANQPQHF
v_call: TRBV24-1
d_call: .
j_call: TRBJ1-5
clone_size: many

cdr3_nt: TGTGCCAGCAGTTTATCTGAGGCAGATACGCAGTATTTT
cdr3_aa: CASSLSEADTQYF
v_call: TRBV12-3/TRBV12-4
d_call: .
j_call: TRBJ2-3
clone_size: .

cdr3_nt: TGTGCCTGGAGTGACGGGAGCCGGCAGTACTTC
cdr3_aa: CAWSDGSRQYF
v_call: TRBV30
d_call: .
j_call: TRBJ2-7
clone_size: .

cdr3_nt: TGTGCCACCAGCAGCCCGTCCAGGGAATTTAACTATGGCTACACCTTC
cdr3_aa: CATSSPSREFNYGYTF
v_call: TRBV15
d_call: .
j_call: TRBJ1-2
clone_size: .

cdr3_nt: TGTGCCACCAGTGAGACCGGACAGGATGGCTACACCTTC
cdr3_aa: CATSETGQDGYTF
v_call: TRBV24-1
d_call: TRBD1
j_call: TRBJ1-2
clone_size: .

cdr3_nt: TGCGCCAGCAGCATTAGCGGGGGGGCCGCGGAGACCCAGTACTTC
cdr3_aa: CASSISGGAAETQYF
v_call: TRBV5-1
d_call: TRBD2
j_call: TRBJ2-5
clone_size: once

cdr3_nt: TGTGCCAGCAGCAGACAACACTATGGCTACACCTTC
cdr3_aa: CASSRQHYGYTF
v_call: TRBV14
d_call: .
j_call: TRBJ1-2
clone_size: few

cdr3_nt: TGTGCCAGCAGTGAAGAAGGGGTTCAGCCCCAGCATTTT
cdr3_aa: CASSEEGVQPQHF
v_call: TRBV2
d_call: .
j_call: TRBJ1-5
clone_size: once

cdr3_nt: TGTGCCTGGACCCCACTCAAGACAGCCAACACTGAAGCTTTCTTT
cdr3_aa: CAWTPLKTANTEAFF
v_call: TRBV30
d_call: .
j_call: TRBJ1-1
clone_size: once

cdr3_nt: TGTGCCAGCAGCTTACTCCAAGAGCGTCTGTTTTTT
cdr3_aa: CASSLLQERLFF
v_call: TRBV7-9
d_call: .
j_call: TRBJ1-4
clone_size: .

cdr3_nt: TGTGCCAGCTCACCACCTTCAGGGGAGGGGAATAGCAATCAGCCCCAGCATTTT
cdr3_aa: CASSPPSGEGNSNQPQHF
v_call: TRBV18
d_call: .
j_call: TRBJ1-5
clone_size: .

cdr3_nt: TGCGCCAGCAGCCAGAAGGGACAGTTCTCTGGAAACACCATATATTTT
cdr3_aa: CASSQKGQFSGNTIYF
v_call: TRBV5-1
d_call: TRBD1
j_call: TRBJ1-3
clone_size: .

cdr3_nt: TGCAGCGTTGGTCTGGGAGGCTCTGGAAACACCATATATTTT
cdr3_aa: CSVGLGGSGNTIYF
v_call: TRBV29-1
d_call: .
j_call: TRBJ1-3
clone_size: .

cdr3_nt: TGCGCCAGCTCCCCTGGGGCGGGGGGGCTAGCCAAAAACATTCAGTACTTC
cdr3_aa: CASSPGAGGLAKNIQYF
v_call: TRBV5-1
d_call: TRBD2
j_call: TRBJ2-4
clone_size: .

cdr3_nt: TGCGCCAGCAGAGGGGACACGGACTATGGCTACACCTTC
cdr3_aa: CASRGDTDYGYTF
v_call: TRBV5-1
d_call: .
j_call: TRBJ1-2
clone_size: .

cdr3_nt: TGTGCCAGCAGCTCGAACAGGGGTGGCGACGAGCAGTACTTC
cdr3_aa: CASSSNRGGDEQYF
v_call: TRBV13
d_call: TRBD1
j_call: TRBJ2-7
clone_size: .

cdr3_nt: TGCGCCAGCAGCCAAGAGGGGCAGGGAAACTATGGCTACACCTTC
cdr3_aa: CASSQEGQGNYGYTF
v_call: TRBV4-1
d_call: .
j_call: TRBJ1-2
clone_size: few

cdr3_nt: TGTGCCAGCAGCTTATCAGGGGTTGGGGAGCAGTTCTTC
cdr3_aa: CASSLSGVGEQFF
v_call: TRBV7-9
d_call: .
j_call: TRBJ2-1
clone_size: .

cdr3_nt: TGTGCCAGCAGTAGCGCCTGGTTTAAGGGCCAGGGGAATGGCTACACCTTC
cdr3_aa: CASSSAWFKGQGNGYTF
v_call: TRBV27
d_call: .
j_call: TRBJ1-2
clone_size: .

cdr3_nt: TGCGCCAGCCAAACTAGCGGGGGGTCCTACGAGCAGTACTTC
cdr3_aa: CASQTSGGSYEQYF
v_call: TRBV5-1
d_call: TRBD2
j_call: TRBJ2-7
clone_size: .

cdr3_nt: TGTGCCAGCAGTTACGGAGTCGGCAATCAGCCCCAGCATTTT
cdr3_aa: CASSYGVGNQPQHF
v_call: TRBV6-5
d_call: .
j_call: TRBJ1-5
clone_size: .

cdr3_nt: TGCGCCAGCAGCTTGGCGCCGGGACAGGGAGAAAAACTGTTTTTT
cdr3_aa: CASSLAPGQGEKLFF
v_call: TRBV5-1
d_call: TRBD1
j_call: TRBJ1-4
clone_size: once

cdr3_nt: TGTGCCAGCAGCTTGGAGGTTGCAGGGAACACTGAAGCTTTCTTT
cdr3_aa: CASSLEVAGNTEAFF
v_call: TRBV5-6
d_call: .
j_call: TRBJ1-1
clone_size: once

cdr3_nt: TGTGCCAGCATATGGGACAGTAATTCTAACTATGGCTACACCTTC
cdr3_aa: CASIWDSNSNYGYTF
v_call: TRBV2
d_call: TRBD1
j_call: TRBJ1-2
clone_size: .

cdr3_nt: TGTGCCAGCAAGCTCACAGATACGCAGTATTTT
cdr3_aa: CASKLTDTQYF
v_call: TRBV14
d_call: .
j_call: TRBJ2-3
clone_size: .

cdr3_nt: TGTGCCAGCAGCCTCTCGAAGACCTACAGGGGGAGAAACTATGGCTACACCTTC
cdr3_aa: CASSLSKTYRGRNYGYTF
v_call: TRBV3-1/TRBV3-2
d_call: TRBD1
j_call: TRBJ1-2
clone_size: .

cdr3_nt: TGTGCCAGCGAGACTAGCGGGGGGGGAGATACGCAGTATTTT
cdr3_aa: CASETSGGGDTQYF
v_call: TRBV6-5
d_call: TRBD2
j_call: TRBJ2-3
clone_size: .

cdr3_nt: TGTGCCAGCAGCGTAGAAAGCTTGAACACTGAAGCTTTCTTT
cdr3_aa: CASSVESLNTEAFF
v_call: TRBV9
d_call: .
j_call: TRBJ1-1
clone_size: .

cdr3_nt: TGTGCCAGCTCCGCCCAGGGACAGCTTAACTATGGCTACACCTTC
cdr3_aa: CASSAQGQLNYGYTF
v_call: TRBV2
d_call: TRBD1
j_call: TRBJ1-2
clone_size: .

cdr3_nt: TGTGCCAGCAGCTTAGGTTGGGGCGCCCGGGAGCTGTTTTTT
cdr3_aa: CASSLGWGARELFF
v_call: TRBV7-6
d_call: .
j_call: TRBJ2-2
clone_size: .

cdr3_nt: TGTGCCAGCAGCTCCCTACCGGGGGGGGAAGCTTTCTTT
cdr3_aa: CASSSLPGGEAFF
v_call: TRBV7-3
d_call: .
j_call: TRBJ1-1
clone_size: once

cdr3_nt: TGCAGCGTTGAAGCCCCGGTGGACTATGGCTACACCTTC
cdr3_aa: CSVEAPVDYGYTF
v_call: TRBV29-1
d_call: .
j_call: TRBJ1-2
clone_size: .

cdr3_nt: TGTGCCAGCAGTTTTTCTGGCAGGGGGGACCAGCCCCAGCATTTT
cdr3_aa: CASSFSGRGDQPQHF
v_call: TRBV27
d_call: TRBD1
j_call: TRBJ1-5
clone_size: once

cdr3_nt: TGTGCCAGCAGTTACCCCGGGACAGCAGGAAACACCATATATTTT
cdr3_aa: CASSYPGTAGNTIYF
v_call: TRBV6-6
d_call: TRBD1
j_call: TRBJ1-3
clone_size: once

cdr3_nt: TGTGCCAGCAGACAGGGACAGTACAATCAGCCCCAGCATTTT
cdr3_aa: CASRQGQYNQPQHF
v_call: TRBV27
d_call: TRBD1
j_call: TRBJ1-5
clone_size: .

cdr3_nt: TGCGCCAGCAAAGATGCAGGGGCCGGTTCTAATGAAAAACTGTTTTTT
cdr3_aa: CASKDAGAGSNEKLFF
v_call: TRBV5-1
d_call: .
j_call: TRBJ1-4
clone_size: .

cdr3_nt: TGCGCCAGCAGCTCTCACCCGACAGGGACTCTCTCCTACAATGAGCAGTTCTTC
cdr3_aa: CASSSHPTGTLSYNEQFF
v_call: TRBV5-1
d_call: .
j_call: TRBJ2-1
clone_size: .

cdr3_nt: TGTGCCAGTTCCCGTGGGGGGGACTATGGCTACACCTTC
cdr3_aa: CASSRGGDYGYTF
v_call: TRBV27
d_call: .
j_call: TRBJ1-2
clone_size: .

cdr3_nt: TGTGCCAGTAGTGAGCCAGGGGTGCCTGGGGCCAACGTCCTGACTTTC
cdr3_aa: CASSEPGVPGANVLTF
v_call: TRBV19
d_call: .
j_call: TRBJ2-6
clone_size: .

cdr3_nt: TGTGCCAGCAGCCAGGAACCGGGACTACCCCACAATGAGCAGTTCTTC
cdr3_aa: CASSQEPGLPHNEQFF
v_call: TRBV11-1
d_call: TRBD2
j_call: TRBJ2-1
clone_size: .

cdr3_nt: TGTGCCAGCAGCCGAGGGGGCGTAGGGCCTAGAGGCTACACCTTC
cdr3_aa: CASSRGGVGPRGYTF
v_call: TRBV3-1/TRBV3-2
d_call: TRBD1
j_call: TRBJ1-2
clone_size: .